This T cell receptor (beta chain) was captured by sequencing in a study of shared clonotypes between healthy human individuals. The germline CDR1 and CDR2 sequences are MDHEN and SYDVKM. There are 15 residues in the CDR3. The V end lost 1 base, the J end lost 6 bases, and 13 bases lay between the germline ends. Adult Caucasians living in Nashville, Tennessee made up all of the donors. The repertoire was sequenced with immunoSEQ multiplex PCR; TCRdb's copy has only in-frame clones and lacks some. The sample holds hundreds of thousands of clones, less than 98% seen once. The V call is TRBV28, the J call TRBJ2-1; no firm D call. This receptor was obtained from a woman younger than 45 in good health. Material: naive CD4+ T cells sorted from blood. Regarding subset: CD45RA+ positively selected. The CDR3 loop reads CASSLYPPGPNEQFF. The CDR3 DNA follows: TGTGCCAGCAGTTTATATCCCCCCGGTCCCAATGAGCAGTTCTTC.